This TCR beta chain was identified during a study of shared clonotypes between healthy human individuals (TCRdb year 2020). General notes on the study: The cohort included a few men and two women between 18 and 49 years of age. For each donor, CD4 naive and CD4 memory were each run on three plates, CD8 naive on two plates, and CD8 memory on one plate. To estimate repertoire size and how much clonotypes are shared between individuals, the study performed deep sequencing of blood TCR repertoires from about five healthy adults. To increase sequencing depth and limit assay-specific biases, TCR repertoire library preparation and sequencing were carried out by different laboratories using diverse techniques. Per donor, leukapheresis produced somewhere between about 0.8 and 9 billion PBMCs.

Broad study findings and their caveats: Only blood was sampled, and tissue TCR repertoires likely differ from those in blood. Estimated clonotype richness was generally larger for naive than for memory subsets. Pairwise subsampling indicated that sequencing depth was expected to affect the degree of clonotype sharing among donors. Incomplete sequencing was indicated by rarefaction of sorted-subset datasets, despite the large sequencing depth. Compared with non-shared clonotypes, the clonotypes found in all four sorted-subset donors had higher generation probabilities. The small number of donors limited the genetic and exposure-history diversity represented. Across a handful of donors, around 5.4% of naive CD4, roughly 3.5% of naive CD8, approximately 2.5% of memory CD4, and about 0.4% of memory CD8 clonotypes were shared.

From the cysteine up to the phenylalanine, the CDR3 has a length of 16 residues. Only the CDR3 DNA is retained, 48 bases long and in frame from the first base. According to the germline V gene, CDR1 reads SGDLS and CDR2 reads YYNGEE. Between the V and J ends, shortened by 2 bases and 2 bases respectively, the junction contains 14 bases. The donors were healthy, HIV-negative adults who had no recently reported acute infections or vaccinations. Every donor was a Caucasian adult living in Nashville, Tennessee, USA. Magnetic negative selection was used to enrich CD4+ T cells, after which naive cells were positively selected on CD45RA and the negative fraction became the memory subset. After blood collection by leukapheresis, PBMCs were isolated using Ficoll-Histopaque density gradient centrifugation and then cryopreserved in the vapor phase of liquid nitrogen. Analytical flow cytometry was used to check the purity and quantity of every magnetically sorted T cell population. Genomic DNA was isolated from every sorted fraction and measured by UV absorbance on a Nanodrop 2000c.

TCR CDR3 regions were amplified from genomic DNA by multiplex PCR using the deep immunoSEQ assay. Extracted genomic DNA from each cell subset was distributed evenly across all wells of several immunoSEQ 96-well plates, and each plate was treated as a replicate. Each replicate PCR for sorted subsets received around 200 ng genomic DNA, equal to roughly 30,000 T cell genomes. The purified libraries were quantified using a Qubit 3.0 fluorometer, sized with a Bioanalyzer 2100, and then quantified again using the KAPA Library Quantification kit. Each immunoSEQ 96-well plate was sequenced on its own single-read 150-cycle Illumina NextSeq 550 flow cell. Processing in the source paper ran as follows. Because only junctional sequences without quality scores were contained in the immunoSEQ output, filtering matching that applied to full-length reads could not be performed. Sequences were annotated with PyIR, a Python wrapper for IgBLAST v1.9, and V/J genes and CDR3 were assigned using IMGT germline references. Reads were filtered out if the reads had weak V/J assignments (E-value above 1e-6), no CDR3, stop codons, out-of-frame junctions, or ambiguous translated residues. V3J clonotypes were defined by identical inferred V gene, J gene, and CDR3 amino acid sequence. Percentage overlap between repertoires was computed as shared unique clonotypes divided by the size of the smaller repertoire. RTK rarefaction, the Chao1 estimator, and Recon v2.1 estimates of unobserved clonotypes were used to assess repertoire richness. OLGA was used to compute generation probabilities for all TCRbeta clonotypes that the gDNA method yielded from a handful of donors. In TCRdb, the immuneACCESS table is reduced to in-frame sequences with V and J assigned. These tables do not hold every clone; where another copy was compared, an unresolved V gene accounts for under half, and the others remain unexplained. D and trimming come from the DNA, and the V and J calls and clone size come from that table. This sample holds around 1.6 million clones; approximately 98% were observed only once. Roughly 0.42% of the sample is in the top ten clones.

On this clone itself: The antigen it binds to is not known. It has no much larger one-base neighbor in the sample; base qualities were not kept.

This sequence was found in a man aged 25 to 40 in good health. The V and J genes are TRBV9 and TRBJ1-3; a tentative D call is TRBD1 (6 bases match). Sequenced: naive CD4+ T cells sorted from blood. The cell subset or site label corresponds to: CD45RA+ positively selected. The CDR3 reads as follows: CASSVNQGIAGNTIYF. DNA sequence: TGTGCCAGCAGCGTTAATCAGGGGATAGCTGGAAACACCATATATTTT.